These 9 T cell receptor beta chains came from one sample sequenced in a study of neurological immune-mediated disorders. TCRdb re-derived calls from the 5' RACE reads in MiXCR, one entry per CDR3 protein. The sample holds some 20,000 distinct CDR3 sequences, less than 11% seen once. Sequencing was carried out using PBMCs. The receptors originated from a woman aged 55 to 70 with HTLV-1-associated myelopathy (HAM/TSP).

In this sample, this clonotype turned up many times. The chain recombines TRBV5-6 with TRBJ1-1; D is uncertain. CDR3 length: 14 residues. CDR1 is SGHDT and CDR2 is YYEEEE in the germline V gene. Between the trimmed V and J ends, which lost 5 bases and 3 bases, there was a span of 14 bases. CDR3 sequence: CASRGAGYDTEAFF. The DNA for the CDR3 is TGTGCCAGCAGGGGTGCGGGGTACGACACTGAAGCTTTCTTT.

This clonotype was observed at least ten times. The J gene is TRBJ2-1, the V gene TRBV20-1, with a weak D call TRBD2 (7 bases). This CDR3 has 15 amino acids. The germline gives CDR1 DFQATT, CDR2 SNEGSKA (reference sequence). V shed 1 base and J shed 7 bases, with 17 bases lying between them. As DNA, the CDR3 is TGCAGTGCTAGAGCCATGTTGGGGGGGCTGAATGAGCAGTTCTTC. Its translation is CSARAMLGGLNEQFF.

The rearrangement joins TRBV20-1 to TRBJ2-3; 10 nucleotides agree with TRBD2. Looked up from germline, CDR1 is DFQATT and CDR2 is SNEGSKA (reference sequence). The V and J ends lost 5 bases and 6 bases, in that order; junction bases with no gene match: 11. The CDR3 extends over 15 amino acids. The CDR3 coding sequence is TGCAGTGCTGGCCTCAGCGGGGGGGCGGTGGATACGCAGTATTTT. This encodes CSAGLSGGAVDTQYF.

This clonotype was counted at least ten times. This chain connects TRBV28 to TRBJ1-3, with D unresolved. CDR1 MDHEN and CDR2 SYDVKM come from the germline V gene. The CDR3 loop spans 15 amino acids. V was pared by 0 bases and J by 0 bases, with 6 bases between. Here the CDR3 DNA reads TGTGCCAGCAGTTTATGGACAAACTCTGGAAACACCATATATTTT. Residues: CASSLWTNSGNTIYF. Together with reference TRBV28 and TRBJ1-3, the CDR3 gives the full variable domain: DVKVTQSSRYLVKRTGEKVFLECVQDMDHENMFWYRQDPGLGLRLIYFSYDVKMKEKGDIPEGYSVSREKKERFSLILESASTNQTSMYLCASSLWTNSGNTIYFGEGSWLTVV.

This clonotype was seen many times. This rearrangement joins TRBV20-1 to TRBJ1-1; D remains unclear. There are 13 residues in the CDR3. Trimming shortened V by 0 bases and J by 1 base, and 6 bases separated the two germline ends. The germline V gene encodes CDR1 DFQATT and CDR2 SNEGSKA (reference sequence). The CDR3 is CSAREKENTEAFF. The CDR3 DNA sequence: TGCAGTGCTAGAGAAAAGGAGAACACTGAAGCTTTCTTT.

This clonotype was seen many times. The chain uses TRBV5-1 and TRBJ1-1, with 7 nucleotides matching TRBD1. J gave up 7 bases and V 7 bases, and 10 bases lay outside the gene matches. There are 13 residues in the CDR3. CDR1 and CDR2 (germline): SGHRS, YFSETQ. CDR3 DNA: TGCGCCAGCTTCCCCGGGACAGAGGGTGAAGCTTTCTTT. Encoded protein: CASFPGTEGEAFF.

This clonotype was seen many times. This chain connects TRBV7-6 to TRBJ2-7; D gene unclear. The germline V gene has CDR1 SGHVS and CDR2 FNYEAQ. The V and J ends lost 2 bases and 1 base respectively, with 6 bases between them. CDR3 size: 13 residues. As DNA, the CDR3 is TGTGCCAGCAGCTTAAAGCCGTCCTACGAGCAGTACTTC. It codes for CASSLKPSYEQYF.

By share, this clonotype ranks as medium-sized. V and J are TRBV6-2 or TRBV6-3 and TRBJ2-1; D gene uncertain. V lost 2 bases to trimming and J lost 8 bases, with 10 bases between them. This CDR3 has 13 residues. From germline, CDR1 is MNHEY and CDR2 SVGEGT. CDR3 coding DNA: TGTGCCAGCAGTTACGCCTCCCCCCATGAGCAGTTCTTC. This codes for CASSYASPHEQFF.

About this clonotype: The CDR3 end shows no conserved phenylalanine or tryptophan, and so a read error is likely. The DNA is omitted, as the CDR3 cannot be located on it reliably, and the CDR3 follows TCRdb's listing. CDR3 loop: CSATCLNTGVYL. V gene TRBV20-1 combines with J gene TRBJ2-7. The CDR3 is 12 residues long, ends included. Germline V gives CDR1 DFQATT, CDR2 SNEGSKA (reference sequence).